The next 29 T cell receptor beta chains were all read from a single sample in a study of Ad26.COV2.S vaccination and SARS-CoV-2 variants. Generated by immunoSEQ multiplex PCR, the TCRdb table keeps only in-frame clones and is missing some. The table lists 200,000 to 250,000 clones, roughly 90% of them singletons. Specified treatment: 15 to 20 received Ad26.COV2.S at low or high dose, single or two shots; several received placebo; per-sample allocation not given. Samples were taken on day 63 after the first vaccine or placebo injection. The sequencing used peripheral blood, collected in a trial of Ad26.COV2.S vaccine versus placebo. The receptor source for this set is a person between 18 and 65 years old who received the Ad26.COV2.S COVID-19 vaccine or a placebo.

The chain joins TRBV19 to TRBJ1-6; 10 bases match TRBD1. With 6 bases clipped from V and 6 bases from J, the junction kept 8 bases outside the gene matches. This CDR3 contains 16 residues. Germline V CDR1 and CDR2: LNHDA, SQIVND (reference sequence). The CDR3 DNA reads TGTGCCAGTAGCACGACAGGGGGCCGCGGTAATTCACCCCTCCACTTT. This codes for CASSTTGGRGNSPLHF.

The CDR3 region is CASSQTASGVEFF. The CDR3 region has the DNA TGTGCCAGCAGCCAAACGGCTTCCGGGGTAGAGTTCTTC. The chain carries TRBV7-3 and TRBJ2-1; maybe TRBD2 (5 bases). Trimming took off 5 bases at V and 14 bases at J, with 19 bases between the two ends. The CDR3 length is 13 residues. The germline CDR1 and CDR2 sequences are SGHTA and FQGTGA.

This clone was seen once. The chain links TRBV6-6 to TRBJ2-1; the D gene is possibly TRBD2 (5 bases). This CDR3 comprises 12 residues. Germline V gene lookup returns CDR1 MNHNY and CDR2 SVGAGI (reference sequence). V shed 6 bases and J shed 4 bases, with 7 bases lying between them. The CDR3 is CASSSGYNEQFF. The CDR3 DNA reads as TGTGCCAGCAGCTCGGGGTACAATGAGCAGTTCTTC.

The V call is TRBV14, the J call TRBJ2-3, with TRBD1 identical over 7 bases. The CDR3 covers 15 residues. CDR1 and CDR2 from the germline V gene are SGHDN and FVKESK. J was trimmed by 3 bases and V by 4 bases; bases with no gene match: 7. The CDR3 coding sequence is TGTGCCAGCAGCCTAACAGGGGTCTCGACAGATACGCAGTATTTT. Translating it yields CASSLTGVSTDTQYF.

The chain couples TRBV30 to TRBJ1-2; perhaps TRBD1 as D (5 bases). This CDR3 contains 13 residues. Trimming took off 0 bases at V and 6 bases at J, with 11 bases between the two ends. Germline CDR1 reads GTSNPN; CDR2 reads SVGIG (reference sequence). CDR3 nucleotides: TGTGCCTGGAGTGTCGGGGGAATCAATGGCTACACCTTC. This sequence encodes CAWSVGGINGYTF. The full variable domain, in which reference TRBV30 and TRBJ1-2 provide the parts outside the CDR3, is SQTIHQWPATLVQPVGSPLSLECTVEGTSNPNLYWYRQAAGRGLQLLFYSVGIGQISSEVPQNLSASRPQDRQFILSSKKLLLSDSGFYLCAWSVGGINGYTFGSGTRLTVV.

The rearrangement uses TRBV19 and TRBJ2-5; D ambiguous. Germline loops: CDR1 LNHDA, CDR2 SQIVND (reference sequence). Trimming stripped 6 bases from V and 4 bases from J, with 6 bases between. The CDR3 loop spans 11 amino acids. The CDR3 sequence is CASSLGETQYF. DNA for the CDR3: TGTGCCAGTAGCCTCGGAGAGACCCAGTACTTC.

V is TRBV6-6 and J is TRBJ1-5; no clear D gene. CDR3 length: 13 amino acids. In germline, CDR1 is MNHNY, CDR2 SVGAGI (reference sequence). The V end was cut by 2 bases, the J end by 7 bases, with 9 bases between. This CDR3 reads CASSYRGGQPQHF. CDR3 sequence (DNA): TGTGCCAGCAGTTACCGAGGCGGCCAGCCCCAGCATTTT.

The chain has TRBV4-2 and TRBJ1-3, with D maybe TRBD1 (6 bases). V lost 0 bases and J 0 bases, leaving 12 bases between the germline ends. The germline gives CDR1 LGHNA, CDR2 YNFKEQ. The CDR3 extends over 17 amino acids. The CDR3 DNA follows: TGTGCCAGCAGCCAAGAGGCAGGGGCCTTCTCTGGAAACACCATATATTTT. Its protein is CASSQEAGAFSGNTIYF.

The rearrangement uses TRBV4-1 and TRBJ2-1; TRBD2 matches at 10 bases. In germline, CDR1 is MGHRA, CDR2 YSYEKL. V gave up 3 bases and J gave up 1 base; unmatched junction bases: 12. The CDR3 extends over 19 amino acids. The CDR3 is CASSHLLAGFPRSYNEQFF. In DNA, the CDR3 is TGCGCCAGCAGCCATCTACTAGCGGGGTTTCCAAGATCCTACAATGAGCAGTTCTTC.

The chain links TRBV2 to TRBJ2-5; TRBD2 agrees at 11 bases. The V gene end was trimmed by 6 bases and the J gene end by 0 bases; junction bases not matched to a gene: 3. Germline V gene data show CDR1 as SNHLY and CDR2 as FYNNEI. The CDR3 loop spans 15 amino acids. CDR3 region: CASRTSGGYQETQYF. The CDR3, as DNA: TGTGCCAGCAGAACTAGCGGGGGTTACCAAGAGACCCAGTACTTC. The entire variable domain, with the rest obtained from reference TRBV2 and TRBJ2-5, is as follows: EPEVTQTPSHQVTQMGQEVILRCVPISNHLYFYWYRQILGQKVEFLVSFYNNEISEKSEIFDDQFSVERPDGSNFTLKIRSTKLEDSAMYFCASRTSGGYQETQYFGPGTRLLVL.

The J gene is TRBJ1-3, the V gene TRBV6-2 or TRBV6-3, with TRBD1 as a possible D gene (6 bases). V shed 5 bases and J shed 4 bases, with 15 bases lying between them. This CDR3 spans 15 amino acids. Germline lookup yields CDR1 MNHEY and CDR2 SVGEGT. This CDR3 reads CASSHAGVEGNTIYF. The CDR3, as DNA: TGTGCCAGCAGTCACGCAGGGGTCGAAGGAAACACCATATATTTT.

The CDR3 protein is CASSYGGRVDETQYF. The CDR3 region has the DNA TGTGCCAGCAGTTACGGGGGCAGGGTAGACGAGACCCAGTACTTC. V usage is TRBV6-5 and J usage is TRBJ2-5; weak D call: TRBD1 (6 bases). V shed 2 bases and J shed 5 bases, with 15 bases lying between them. The CDR3 is 15 amino acids. The germline gives CDR1 MNHEY, CDR2 SVGAGI.

The rearrangement uses TRBV9 and TRBJ2-7; the D is unclear. V lost 0 bases and J 0 bases, leaving 10 bases between the germline ends. The CDR3 consists of 15 residues. Germline loops: CDR1 SGDLS, CDR2 YYNGEE. The CDR3 nucleotides read TGTGCCAGCAGCGTAGATCTGGGCAGCTCCTACGAGCAGTACTTC. This sequence encodes CASSVDLGSSYEQYF.

The rearrangement uses TRBV27 and TRBJ2-7; D is unclear. Trimming stripped 3 bases from V and 4 bases from J, with 7 bases between. This CDR3 contains 12 residues. Germline V gene data show CDR1 as MNHEY and CDR2 as SMNVEV (reference sequence). The CDR3 nucleotides are TGTGCCAGCAGTTTTTTCGGATACGAGCAGTACTTC. It is translated as CASSFFGYEQYF.

The V call is TRBV4-3, the J call TRBJ2-1; TRBD2 matches 11 bases. Germline assignment: CDR1 LGHNA and CDR2 YSLEER. J gave up 0 bases and V 0 bases, and 4 bases lay outside the gene matches. The CDR3 runs 18 residues. The chain's CDR3 is CASSQDGGLADSYNEQFF. CDR3 nucleotide sequence: TGCGCCAGCAGCCAAGACGGGGGACTAGCGGACTCCTACAATGAGCAGTTCTTC.

V gene TRBV28 combines with J gene TRBJ1-2, with D hard to call. CDR1 and CDR2 from the germline V gene are MDHEN and SYDVKM. This CDR3 is 12 amino acids long. V was pared by 2 bases and J by 7 bases, with 8 bases between. The CDR3, as DNA: TGTGCCAGCAGTTTAGACCGAATTGGCTACACCTTC. Protein sequence: CASSLDRIGYTF.

The chain employs TRBV5-5 and TRBJ2-3; 7 bases are a match to TRBD1. CDR3 length: 17 amino acids. Trimming removed 4 bases from V and 8 bases from J; junction bases left unmatched: 19. Germline loops: CDR1 SGHKS, CDR2 YYEKEE (reference sequence). CDR3 amino acids: CASSPRRTGQHLFTQYF. CDR3 sequence (DNA): TGTGCCAGCAGCCCCCGGCGGACGGGACAGCACCTATTTACGCAGTATTTT.

The chain recombines TRBV3-1 (or the pseudogene TRBV3-2) with TRBJ2-3; 7 bases agree with TRBD2. The CDR3 totals 16 residues. V trimming: 10 bases; J trimming: 0 bases; junction bases outside the gene matches: 13. Germline CDR1 is LGHDT and CDR2 is YNNKEL (reference sequence). CDR3 in DNA: TGTGCCACCCACGGGACTACCAAATTTAGCACAGATACGCAGTATTTT. The encoded protein is CATHGTTKFSTDTQYF.

This sequence joins TRBV28 and TRBJ2-3; D uncertain. The length of the CDR3 is 12 residues. Trimming cost V 8 bases and J 2 bases, with 8 bases left between them. The germline V gene encodes CDR1 MDHEN and CDR2 SYDVKM. CDR3 amino acids: CASGSNTDTQYF. CDR3 in DNA: TGTGCCAGCGGCTCCAACACAGATACGCAGTATTTT.

There are a few counts of this clone. The chain carries TRBV6-5 and TRBJ1-5; TRBD1 is a possible D gene (5 bases). The CDR3 is 14 amino acids. The V and J ends lost 5 bases and 2 bases respectively, with 10 bases between them. Germline values: CDR1 MNHEY, CDR2 SVGAGI. The CDR3 DNA is TGTGCCAGCAGTCGACAGTGGGGCAATCAGCCCCAGCATTTT. It translates to CASSRQWGNQPQHF.

The chain employs TRBV29-1 and TRBJ2-2; a weak D match, TRBD2 (7 bases). The germline V gene has CDR1 SQVTM and CDR2 ANQGSEA. This CDR3 spans 15 amino acids. The chain's CDR3 is CRAATPGGRGGELFF. The CDR3 bases are TGCCGCGCCGCTACCCCGGGGGGCAGGGGCGGGGAGCTGTTTTTT.

The chain carries TRBV5-1 and TRBJ1-2, with D possibly being TRBD1 (6 bases). The ends were cut back, 4 bases at V and 6 bases at J, with 16 bases in the middle. The germline V gene encodes CDR1 SGHRS and CDR2 YFSETQ. The CDR3 is made up of 14 amino acids. CDR3 nucleotides: TGCGCCAGCAGCCTTTCTGGGGGCATAAATGGCTACACCTTC. Residues: CASSLSGGINGYTF. The full variable domain, with the rest looked up from reference TRBV5-1 and TRBJ1-2, is KAGVTQTPRYLIKTRGQQVTLSCSPISGHRSVSWYQQTPGQGLQFLFEYFSETQRNKGNFPGRFSGRQFSNSRSEMNVSTLELGDSALYLCASSLSGGINGYTFGSGTRLTVV.

This clone occurred once. V gene TRBV6-4 combines with J gene TRBJ1-3, with 7 bases identical to TRBD1. The germline CDR1 and CDR2 sequences are MRHNA and SNTAGT. The CDR3 is 14 residues long. The CDR3 DNA reads as TGTGCTCCGGACAGGCCGTTCTCTGGAAACACCATATATTTT. Its translation: CAPDRPFSGNTIYF.

To note about this clone: Other DNA sequences in the sample encode the same CDR3. The genes are TRBV7-2 and TRBJ2-7, with 9 bases lining up with TRBD1. V gave up 1 base and J gave up 4 bases; unmatched junction bases: 2. The CDR3 totals 14 residues. Per germline, CDR1 SGHTA and CDR2 FQGNSA. The CDR3 DNA follows: TGTGCCAGCAGCTTAGGACAGGGGGGTTACGAGCAGTACTTC. Translating it yields CASSLGQGGYEQYF.

This chain joins TRBV11-2 and TRBJ1-4, with 8 bases lining up with TRBD1. The germline V gene has CDR1 SGHAT and CDR2 FQNNGV. Unmatched junction bases numbered 5, after V lost 3 bases and J lost 8 bases. This CDR3 contains 14 residues. The DNA for the CDR3 is TGTGCCAGCAGCTTCGCAGGGGGCCAGGAAAAACTGTTTTTT. Encoded protein: CASSFAGGQEKLFF.

The V gene is TRBV19, the J gene TRBJ2-5, with D tentatively TRBD1 (5 bases). CDR1 and CDR2 from the germline V gene are LNHDA and SQIVND (reference sequence). Trimming took off 3 bases at V and 5 bases at J, with 10 bases between the two ends. The CDR3 spans 13 residues. CDR3 in amino acids: CASSISRAETQYF. For the CDR3, the DNA is TGTGCCAGTAGTATTAGCAGGGCTGAGACCCAGTACTTC.

This chain uses TRBV25-1 with TRBJ2-5; no clear D gene. The ends were cut back, 5 bases at V and 5 bases at J, with 9 bases in the middle. The germline gives CDR1 MGHDK, CDR2 SYGVNS. This CDR3 region has 12 residues. CDR3 coding DNA: TGTGCCAGCAGTTCACAAGGGGAGACCCAGTACTTC. Its protein is CASSSQGETQYF.

J is TRBJ2-1 and V is TRBV5-1; possibly TRBD2 for D (5 bases). Germline-derived CDR1 and CDR2 are SGHRS and YFSETQ. This CDR3 has 13 amino acids. V lost 4 bases to trimming and J lost 5 bases, with 10 bases between them. DNA of the CDR3: TGCGCCAGCAGCGTTACTAGAGACAATGAGCAGTTCTTC. Its translation is CASSVTRDNEQFF.

The CDR3 DNA reads TGTGCCAGCAGCCAATCAGGGGACGCCGGGGAGCTGTTTTTT. This translates into CASSQSGDAGELFF. V and J are TRBV3-1 (or the pseudogene TRBV3-2) and TRBJ2-2, with a tentative D call TRBD1 (6 bases). CDR3 length: 14 amino acids. V was cut by 2 bases and J by 6 bases, with 10 bases left in between. Per germline, CDR1 LGHDT and CDR2 YNNKEL (reference sequence).